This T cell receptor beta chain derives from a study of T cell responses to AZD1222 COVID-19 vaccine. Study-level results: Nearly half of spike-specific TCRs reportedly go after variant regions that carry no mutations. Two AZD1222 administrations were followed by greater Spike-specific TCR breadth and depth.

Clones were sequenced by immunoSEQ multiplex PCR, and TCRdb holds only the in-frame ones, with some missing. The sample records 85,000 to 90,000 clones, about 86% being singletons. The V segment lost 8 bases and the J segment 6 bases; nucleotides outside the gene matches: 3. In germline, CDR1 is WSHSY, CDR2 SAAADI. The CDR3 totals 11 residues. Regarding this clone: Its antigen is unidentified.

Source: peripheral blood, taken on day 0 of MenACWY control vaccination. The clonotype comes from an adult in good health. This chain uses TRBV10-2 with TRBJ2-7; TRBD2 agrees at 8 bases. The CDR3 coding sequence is TGCGCCAGCGGACTAGCCGGCGAGCAGTACTTC. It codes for CASGLAGEQYF.